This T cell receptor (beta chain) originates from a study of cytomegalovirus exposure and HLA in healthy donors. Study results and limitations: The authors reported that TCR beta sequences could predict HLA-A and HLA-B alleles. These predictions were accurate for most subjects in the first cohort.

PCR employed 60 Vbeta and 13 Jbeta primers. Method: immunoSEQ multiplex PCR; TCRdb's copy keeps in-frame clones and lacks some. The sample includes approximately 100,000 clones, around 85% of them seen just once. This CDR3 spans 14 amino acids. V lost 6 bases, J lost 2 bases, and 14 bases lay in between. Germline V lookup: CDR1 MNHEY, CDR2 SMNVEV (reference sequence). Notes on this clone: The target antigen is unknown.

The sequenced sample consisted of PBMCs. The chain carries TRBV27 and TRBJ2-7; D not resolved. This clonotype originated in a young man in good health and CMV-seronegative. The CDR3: CASRQNFRTYEQYF. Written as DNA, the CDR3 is TGTGCCAGCAGACAGAACTTTCGGACCTACGAGCAGTACTTC.